This TCR beta chain derives from a study of tumor and adjacent non-tumor tissue in lung cancer. Regarding the study as a whole: Shorter survival was associated with higher TCR diversity in tumors.

The template was RNA from unsorted bulk tissue. The library came from three nested PCR rounds adapted from ARM-PCR protocols. TCRdb recomputed calls from the multiplex PCR reads with MiXCR, one row per CDR3 protein. The table has some 99,000 distinct CDR3 sequences, 60% to 80% seen once. Of note for this clonotype: The antigen is unknown. A junction boundary mismatches the germline segment, possibly from a read error.

This sequence originates from a woman in her fifties or sixties with non-small cell lung cancer. The sample comprised lung tumor tissue.

CDR3 residues: CAWSVSESGYTF. CDR3 nucleotides: TGTGCCTGGAGTGTGTCAGAGAGTGGCTACACCTTT. V gene TRBV30 combines with J gene TRBJ1-2; D is uncertain. Germline CDR1 reads GTSNPN; CDR2 reads SVGIG (reference sequence). This CDR3 has 12 amino acids.